The 11 T cell receptor beta chains listed next were all sequenced from one sample in a study of blood T cell repertoires in COVID-19. Some clones are missing from TCRdb's copy, which holds only in-frame ones; the method was immunoSEQ multiplex PCR. Found here are 62,000 or so clones, about nine tenths of them singletons; the top ten hold 4.5% to 5%. Material for sequencing was peripheral blood. The receptors originated from a human donor in a cohort sampled during active COVID-19.

J is TRBJ2-4 and V is TRBV5-4; 9 bases agree with TRBD1. This CDR3 region has 15 residues. V lost 3 bases to trimming and J lost 8 bases; unmatched junction nucleotides: 9. The germline gives CDR1 SGHNT, CDR2 YYREEE (reference sequence). CDR3 bases: TGTGCCAGCAGCTCGCCCGGACAGGGGAGGGACATTCAGTACTTC. Its translation: CASSSPGQGRDIQYF.

V gene TRBV5-1 combines with J gene TRBJ2-7; weak D call: TRBD1 (5 bases). CDR3 length equals 15 residues. CDR1 and CDR2 from the germline V gene are SGHRS and YFSETQ. V shed 0 bases and J shed 1 base, with 11 bases lying between them. Here the CDR3 DNA reads TGCGCCAGCAGCTTGGCGGCAGGGCGATCCTACGAGCAGTACTTC. Its protein is CASSLAAGRSYEQYF. Based on the CDR3 plus reference TRBV5-1 and TRBJ2-7, the full variable domain is KAGVTQTPRYLIKTRGQQVTLSCSPISGHRSVSWYQQTPGQGLQFLFEYFSETQRNKGNFPGRFSGRQFSNSRSEMNVSTLELGDSALYLCASSLAAGRSYEQYFGPGTRLTVT.

This chain uses TRBV10-3 with TRBJ2-7; D not resolved. CDR1 ENHRY and CDR2 SYGVKD come from the germline V gene. V was cut by 0 bases and J by 2 bases, with 11 bases left in between. The CDR3 consists of 15 residues. CDR3 region: CAISESVAETYEQYF. CDR3 DNA sequence: TGTGCCATCAGTGAGTCTGTTGCGGAAACCTACGAGCAGTACTTC.

V usage is TRBV7-2 and J usage is TRBJ2-2; possible D gene TRBD2, 5 bases. CDR1 SGHTA and CDR2 FQGNSA come from the germline V gene. The CDR3 has 18 residues. The V end was cut by 6 bases, the J end by 2 bases, with 22 bases between. CDR3 nucleotide sequence: TGTGCCAGCAGTAAACGAACGGGAATTCAAGCCAACACCGGGGAGCTGTTTTTT. Its translation is CASSKRTGIQANTGELFF.

This clone appeared once. In nucleotides, the CDR3 is TGTGCCACCAGCACACACGGGACAGTCACAGATACGCAGTATTTT. Translated: CATSTHGTVTDTQYF. The rearrangement uses TRBV15 and TRBJ2-3; TRBD1 matches at 7 bases. V was pared by 4 bases and J by 2 bases, with 6 bases of the junction left unmatched. Looked up from germline, CDR1 is LNHNV and CDR2 is YYDKDF (reference sequence). The CDR3 runs 15 residues.

The chain uses TRBV14 and TRBJ2-3, with 7 bases fitting TRBD2. The CDR3 sequence is 12 residues long. After removal of 1 base from V and 8 bases from J, the junction contained 0 bases not matched to a gene. The V gene's germline CDR1 is SGHDN and CDR2 FVKESK. The CDR3 bases are TGTGCCAGCAGCCAAGCGGGAGGTACGCAGTATTTT. Its translation: CASSQAGGTQYF.

This sequence joins TRBV9 and TRBJ2-1, with D tentatively TRBD2 (5 bases). The CDR3 covers 16 residues. Trimming pared 4 bases from V and 7 bases from J, leaving 21 bases between. CDR1 is SGDLS, CDR2 YYNGEE, per germline. The CDR3 DNA is TGTGCCAGCAGCTCACATCCTAGGGCTACGGGGAATGAGCAGTTCTTC. This codes for CASSSHPRATGNEQFF.

The V call is TRBV2, the J call TRBJ2-7; 10 bases line up with TRBD2. The J segment lost 7 bases and the V segment lost 8 bases, leaving 11 bases of the junction unmatched. Germline V lookup: CDR1 SNHLY, CDR2 FYNNEI. CDR3 length: 14 residues. The CDR3 reads CASRGASGRGEQYF. DNA of the CDR3: TGTGCCAGCCGTGGGGCTAGCGGGAGAGGTGAGCAGTACTTC.

This clone was observed a single time. The chain's CDR3 is CASSQDYRAETQYF. The DNA for the CDR3 is TGTGCCAGCAGCCAAGATTACAGGGCGGAGACCCAGTACTTC. This chain joins TRBV14 and TRBJ2-5; D may be TRBD1 (6 bases). The CDR3 has 14 residues. Trimming took 0 bases from V and 5 from J, leaving 10 bases between them. Germline CDR1 is SGHDN and CDR2 is FVKESK.

In its sample, this clone was seen once. The genes are TRBV5-1 and TRBJ1-4; 9 bases line up with TRBD1. With 4 bases clipped from V and 5 bases from J, the junction kept 6 bases outside the gene matches. CDR1 and CDR2 (germline): SGHRS, YFSETQ. The CDR3 length is 15 residues. The CDR3 reads CASSAYRGQNEKLFF. CDR3 in DNA: TGCGCCAGCAGCGCCTACAGGGGGCAAAATGAAAAACTGTTTTTT.

The rearrangement uses TRBV6-2 or TRBV6-3 and TRBJ1-6, with 8 bases identical to TRBD1. J was trimmed by 10 bases and V by 6 bases; bases with no gene match: 8. The CDR3 consists of 14 residues. Looked up from germline, CDR1 is MNHEY and CDR2 is SVGEGT. CDR3 protein: CASSPQQGASPLHF. As DNA, the CDR3 is TGTGCCAGCAGCCCACAGCAGGGGGCCTCACCCCTCCACTTT.